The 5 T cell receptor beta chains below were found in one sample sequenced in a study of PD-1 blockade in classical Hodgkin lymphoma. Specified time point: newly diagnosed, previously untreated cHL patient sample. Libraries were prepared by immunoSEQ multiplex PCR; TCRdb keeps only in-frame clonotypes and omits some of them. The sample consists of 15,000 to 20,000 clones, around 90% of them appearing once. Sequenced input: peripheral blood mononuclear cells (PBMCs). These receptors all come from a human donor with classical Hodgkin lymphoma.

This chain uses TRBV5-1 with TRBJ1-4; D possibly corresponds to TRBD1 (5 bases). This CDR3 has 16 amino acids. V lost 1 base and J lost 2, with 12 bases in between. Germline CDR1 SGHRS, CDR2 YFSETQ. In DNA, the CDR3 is TGCGCCAGCAGCTTGCGGGGACTCCATACTAATGAAAAACTGTTTTTT. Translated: CASSLRGLHTNEKLFF.

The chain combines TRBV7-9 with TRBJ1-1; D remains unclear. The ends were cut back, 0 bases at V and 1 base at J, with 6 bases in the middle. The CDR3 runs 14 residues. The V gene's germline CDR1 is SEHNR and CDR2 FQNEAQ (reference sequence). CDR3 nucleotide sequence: TGTGCCAGCAGCTTAGCGCGAGAGAACACTGAAGCTTTCTTT. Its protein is CASSLARENTEAFF.

The CDR3 region is CASSPGLGGRETQYF. DNA for the CDR3: TGTGCCAGTAGCCCCGGCTTAGGGGGTAGAGAGACCCAGTACTTC. The chain is built from TRBV19 and TRBJ2-5; maybe TRBD1 (6 bases). Between the trimmed V and J ends, which lost 6 bases and 4 bases, there was a span of 18 bases. This CDR3 has 15 residues. CDR1 is LNHDA, CDR2 SQIVND, per germline (reference sequence).

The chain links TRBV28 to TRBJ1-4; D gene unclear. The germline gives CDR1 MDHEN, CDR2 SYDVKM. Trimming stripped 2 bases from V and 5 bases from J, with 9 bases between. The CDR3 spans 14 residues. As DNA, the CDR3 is TGTGCCAGCAGTTTAGGAGGGCAGAATGAAAAACTGTTTTTT. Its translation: CASSLGGQNEKLFF.

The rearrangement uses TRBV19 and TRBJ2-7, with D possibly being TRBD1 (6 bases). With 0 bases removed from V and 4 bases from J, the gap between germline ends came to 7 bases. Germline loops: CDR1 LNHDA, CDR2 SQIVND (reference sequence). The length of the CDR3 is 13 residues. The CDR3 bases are TGTGCCAGTAGTATAGAACAGGGTTACGAGCAGTACTTC. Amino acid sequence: CASSIEQGYEQYF.